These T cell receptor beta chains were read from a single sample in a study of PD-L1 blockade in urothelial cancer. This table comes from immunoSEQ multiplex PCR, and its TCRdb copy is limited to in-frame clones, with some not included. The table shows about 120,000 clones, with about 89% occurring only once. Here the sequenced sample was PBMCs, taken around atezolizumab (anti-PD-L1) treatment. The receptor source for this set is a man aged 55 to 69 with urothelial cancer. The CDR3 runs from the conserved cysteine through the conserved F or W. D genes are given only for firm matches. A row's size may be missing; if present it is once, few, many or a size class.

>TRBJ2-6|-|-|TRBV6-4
TGTGCCAGCAGTTGGGCAGGAAACTCTGGGGCCAACGTCCTGACTTTC
CASSWAGNSGANVLTF
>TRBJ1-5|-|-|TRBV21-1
TGTGCCAGCAGCAAGCGGGAGGTCCCCAATCAGCCCCAGCATTTT
CASSKREVPNQPQHF
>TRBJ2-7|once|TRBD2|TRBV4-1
TGCGCCAGCAGCCAAGATCGGCTAGCGGGAGTCGTGCAGTACTTC
CASSQDRLAGVVQYF
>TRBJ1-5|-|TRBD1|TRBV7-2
TGTGCCAGCAGCCAAGGACAGGGCAACAATCAGCCCCAGCATTTT
CASSQGQGNNQPQHF
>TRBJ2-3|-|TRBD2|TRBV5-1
TGCGCCAGCAGCTTGGGGTCTAGCGGGACCTTCAGCACAGATACGCAGTATTTT
CASSLGSSGTFSTDTQYF
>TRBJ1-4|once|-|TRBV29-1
TGCAGCGCTTTCTTCAGGGCGGCTAATGAAAAACTGTTTTTT
CSAFFRAANEKLFF
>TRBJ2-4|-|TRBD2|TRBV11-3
TGTGCCAGCAGCTCGAGCGTCCCGGGACTAAACTTC
CASSSSVPGLNF
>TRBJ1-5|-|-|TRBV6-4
TGTGCCAGCAGTCGGGAGGGGGGCGGTCAGCCCCAGCATTTT
CASSREGGGQPQHF
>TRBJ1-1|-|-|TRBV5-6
TGTGCCAGCAGCTCCGCGTCTTTTATCATGAACACTGAAGCTTTCTTT
CASSSASFIMNTEAFF
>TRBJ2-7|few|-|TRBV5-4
TGTGCCAGCAGCTTGGCGCCTAGGTGGGAGCAGTACTTC
CASSLAPRWEQYF
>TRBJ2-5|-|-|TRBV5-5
TGTGCCAGCAGCTTAAACGGTGGAGAGACCCAGTACTTC
CASSLNGGETQYF
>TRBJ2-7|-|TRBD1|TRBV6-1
TGTGCCAGCCCTTCGGGACAGGCGATTCACGAGCAGTACTTC
CASPSGQAIHEQYF
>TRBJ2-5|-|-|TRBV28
TGTGCCAGCAGTTGGGCTTCGGCGGCAGGGTCCCAAGAGACCCAGTACTTC
CASSWASAAGSQETQYF
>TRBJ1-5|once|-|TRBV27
TGTGCCAGCAGGGAAGGGGCGGGGGGTCAGCCCCAGCATTTT
CASREGAGGQPQHF
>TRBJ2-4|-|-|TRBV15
TGTGCCACCAGCAGAGGGCAGGTTACAGACATTCAGTACTTC
CATSRGQVTDIQYF
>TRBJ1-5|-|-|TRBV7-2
TGTGCCAGCAGCTTAGCATGGAGGGATCAGCCCCAGCATTTT
CASSLAWRDQPQHF
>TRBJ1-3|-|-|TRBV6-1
TGTGCCAGCAGTGGAACGGGAGACACCATATATTTT
CASSGTGDTIYF
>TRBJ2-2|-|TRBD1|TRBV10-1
TGCGCCAGCAGTGAGCGACAGGGGGGCACCGGGGAGCTGTTTTTT
CASSERQGGTGELFF
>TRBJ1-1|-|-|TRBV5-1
TGCGCCAGCAGCTTGGGCAGTTTGAACACTGAAGCTTTCTTT
CASSLGSLNTEAFF
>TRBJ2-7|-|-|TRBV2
TGTGCCAGCAGTGGGGGGCTGGGCTACGAGCAGTACTTC
CASSGGLGYEQYF
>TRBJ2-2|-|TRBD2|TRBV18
TGTGCCAGCTCACCGATCAGCGGGGGTCACGGGGAGCTGTTTTTT
CASSPISGGHGELFF
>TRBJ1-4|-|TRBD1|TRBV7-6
TGTGCCAGCAGCCTATACAGGGGCCTGACGGGGGCTAATGAAAAACTGTTTTTT
CASSLYRGLTGANEKLFF
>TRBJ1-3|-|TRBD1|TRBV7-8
TGTGCCAGCAGCCCGGAGACAGGGCGTGCTGGAAACACCATATATTTT
CASSPETGRAGNTIYF
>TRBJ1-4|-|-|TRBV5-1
TGCGCCAGCAGCCCGGACACCCCACTTAATGAAAAACTGTTTTTT
CASSPDTPLNEKLFF
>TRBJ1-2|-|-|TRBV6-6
TGTGCCAGCAGCCCTCGCGGGGGGGCCTATGAGGGCTACACCTTC
CASSPRGGAYEGYTF
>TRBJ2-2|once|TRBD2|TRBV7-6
TGTGCCAGCAGCAAAGCGGGAGAGAGAATCACCGGGGAGCTGTTTTTT
CASSKAGERITGELFF
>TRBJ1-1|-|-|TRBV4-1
TGCGCCAGCAGCCAAGCAGGATATGAAGCTTTCTTT
CASSQAGYEAFF
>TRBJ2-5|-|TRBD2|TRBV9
TGTGCCAGCAGCGTGCTAGCGGACCAAGAGACCCAGTACTTC
CASSVLADQETQYF
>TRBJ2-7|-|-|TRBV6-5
TGTGCCAGCAGTTATGCGGGACTCGGCGCCTACGAGCAGTACTTC
CASSYAGLGAYEQYF
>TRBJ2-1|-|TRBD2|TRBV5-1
TGCGCCAGCAGCCACGGGACTAGCGGGACAAAGGAGCAGTTCTTC
CASSHGTSGTKEQFF
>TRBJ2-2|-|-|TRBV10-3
TGTGCCTCCCAAGGGGCCTCCTCGAACACCGGGGAGCTGTTTTTT
CASQGASSNTGELFF
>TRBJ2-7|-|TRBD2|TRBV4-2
TGTGCCAGCAGCCAAGGCGCCAGGGAGGGCGAGCAGTACTTC
CASSQGAREGEQYF
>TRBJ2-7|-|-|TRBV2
TGTGCCAGCAGGAGGGCCCACTCCGGCGAGCAGTACTTC
CASRRAHSGEQYF
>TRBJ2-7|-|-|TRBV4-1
TGCGCCAGCAGCCAAGGACATTCCAACTCCTACGAGCAGTACTTC
CASSQGHSNSYEQYF
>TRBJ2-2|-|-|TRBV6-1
TGTGCCAGCAGTGAATCTCCAGAAACCGGGGAGCTGTTTTTT
CASSESPETGELFF
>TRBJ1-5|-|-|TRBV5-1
TGCGCCAGCAGCTTGGTCCAGGGCCGGCAGCCCCAGCATTTT
CASSLVQGRQPQHF
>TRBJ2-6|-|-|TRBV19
TGTGCCAGTACGCAGGTGGAAATGGCCAACGTCCTGACTTTC
CASTQVEMANVLTF
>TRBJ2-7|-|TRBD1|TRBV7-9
TGTGCCAGCAGTTATGGGGCAGGCGGACAGGTACCCTACGAGCAGTACTTC
CASSYGAGGQVPYEQYF
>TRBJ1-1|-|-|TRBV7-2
TGTGCCAGCAGCCCCCCTACCCCAGGGGATGGTACTGAAGCTTTCTTT
CASSPPTPGDGTEAFF
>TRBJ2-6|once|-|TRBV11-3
TGTGCCAGCACAAAGTTCCCAGGCTCTGGGGCCAACGTCCTGACTTTC
CASTKFPGSGANVLTF
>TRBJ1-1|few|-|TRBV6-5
TGTGCCAGCAGTTTTCCGGGACTCGGGGTCACTGAAGCTTTCTTT
CASSFPGLGVTEAFF
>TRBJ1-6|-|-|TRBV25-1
TGTGCCAGCAGTGGGGGGGTGGAGGCCTCACCCCTCCACTTT
CASSGGVEASPLHF
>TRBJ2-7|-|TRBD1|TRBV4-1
TGCGCCAGCGCCAAAATCCTTCCGGGACAGGGCTACGAGCAGTACTTC
CASAKILPGQGYEQYF
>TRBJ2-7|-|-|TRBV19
TGTGCCAGTAGTATCGCGGGGCGGTCCTACGAGCAGTACTTC
CASSIAGRSYEQYF
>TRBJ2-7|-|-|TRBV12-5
TGTGCTAGTTATATACAGGTCGGCGAGCAGTACTTC
CASYIQVGEQYF
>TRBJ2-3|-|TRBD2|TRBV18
TGTGCCAGCTCGCGGTCCGGGGGGAGTAACACAGATACGCAGTATTTT
CASSRSGGSNTDTQYF
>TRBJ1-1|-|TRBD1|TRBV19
TGTGCCAGTAGTCCCGGGACAGGGGTTACGGTTACTGAAGCTTTCTTT
CASSPGTGVTVTEAFF
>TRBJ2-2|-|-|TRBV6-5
TGTGCCAGCAGTTACTCGGCCTCAAACACCGGGGAGCTGTTTTTT
CASSYSASNTGELFF
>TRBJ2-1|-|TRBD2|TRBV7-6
TGTGCCAGCAGCCTTAGCGGGGGGGCCTGGAACAATGAGCAGTTCTTC
CASSLSGGAWNNEQFF
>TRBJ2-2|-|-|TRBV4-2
TGTGCCAGCAGCCAAGAACGCTCCCCGAGAACCGGGGAGCTGTTTTTT
CASSQERSPRTGELFF
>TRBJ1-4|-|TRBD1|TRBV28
TGTGCCAGCGCCCCCAGGACGGGGACAGGGGCAACTAATGAAAAACTGTTTTTT
CASAPRTGTGATNEKLFF
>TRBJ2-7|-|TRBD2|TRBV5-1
TGCGCCAGCAGCTATGGACTAGCGGGATCGGGCTCCTACGAGCAGTACTTC
CASSYGLAGSGSYEQYF
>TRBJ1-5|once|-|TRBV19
TGTGCCAGTAGTATCGGACAGCCTAATCAGCCCCAGCATTTT
CASSIGQPNQPQHF
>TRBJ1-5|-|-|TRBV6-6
TGTGCCAGCAGTTATCGACAGGCTAATAGCAATCAGCCCCAGCATTTT
CASSYRQANSNQPQHF
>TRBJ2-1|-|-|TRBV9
TGTGCCAGCAGCCCCCTAGGTAGCGGATCATACAATGAGCAGTTCTTC
CASSPLGSGSYNEQFF